Each of the 29 T cell receptor beta chains below was sequenced from the same sample in a study of cytomegalovirus exposure and HLA in healthy donors. 60 Vbeta and 13 Jbeta primers were used in PCR. TCRdb's copy holds only in-frame clones and misses some; the assay was immunoSEQ multiplex PCR. The sample includes some 100,000 clones, roughly 83% of them seen just once. Sequencing was performed on PBMCs. The receptors were sampled from a female donor in good health and CMV-seropositive.

V is TRBV30 and J is TRBJ2-2; D perhaps matches TRBD2 (7 bases). The ends were cut back, 0 bases at V and 5 bases at J, with 19 bases in the middle. The V gene's germline CDR1 is GTSNPN and CDR2 SVGIG (reference sequence). This CDR3 is 17 amino acids long. CDR3: CAWSVGGGAAGTGELFF. The CDR3, as DNA: TGTGCCTGGAGTGTAGGGGGAGGGGCGGCCGGGACCGGGGAGCTGTTTTTT.

V gene TRBV6-6 combines with J gene TRBJ2-5; unclear D gene. Germline V CDR1 and CDR2: MNHNY, SVGAGI (reference sequence). V gave up 2 bases and J gave up 5 bases, with 6 bases separating them. This CDR3 contains 12 residues. CDR3: CASSYARETQYF. DNA for the CDR3: TGTGCCAGCAGTTACGCGAGGGAGACCCAGTACTTC.

The chain is built from TRBV6-6 and TRBJ1-2; 7 bases map to TRBD1. The V and J ends lost 8 bases and 8 bases, in that order; junction bases with no gene match: 5. Germline CDR1 and CDR2: MNHNY and SVGAGI (reference sequence). The CDR3 extends over 11 amino acids. In DNA form, the CDR3 reads TGTGCCAGCCGGAGGGGGCACGGCTACACCTTC. Its protein product is CASRRGHGYTF.

V gene TRBV6-5 combines with J gene TRBJ2-7; possibly TRBD2 for D (6 bases). The CDR3 loop spans 13 amino acids. Per germline, CDR1 MNHEY and CDR2 SVGAGI. V lost 2 bases and J 5 bases, leaving 10 bases between the germline ends. The CDR3 is CASSYGGGDEQYF. The CDR3 DNA is TGTGCCAGCAGTTACGGCGGAGGGGACGAGCAGTACTTC.

The V gene is TRBV7-9, the J gene TRBJ1-5; TRBD1 might be the D (6 bases). The ends were cut back, 1 base at V and 7 bases at J, with 11 bases in the middle. CDR1 and CDR2 (germline): SEHNR, FQNEAQ (reference sequence). The CDR3 runs to 14 residues. The CDR3 spells CASSLDQGTQPQHF. The CDR3 DNA follows: TGTGCCAGCAGCTTAGATCAGGGGACGCAGCCCCAGCATTTT.

This sequence joins TRBV11-1 and TRBJ2-3, with 10 bases that match TRBD2. Germline V gene sequence: CDR1 SGHAT, CDR2 FQDESV (reference sequence). The CDR3 is 16 residues long. The V gene end was trimmed by 1 base and the J gene end by 8 bases; junction bases not matched to a gene: 9. The CDR3 nucleotides are TGTGCCAGCAGCTTAGGAGGACTAGCGGTCGGGGGTACGCAGTATTTT. This translates into CASSLGGLAVGGTQYF.

J is TRBJ2-1 and V is TRBV4-1; the match to TRBD1 covers 9 bases. V gave up 0 bases and J gave up 4 bases; unmatched junction bases: 4. The germline V gene has CDR1 MGHRA and CDR2 YSYEKL. The CDR3 runs to 16 residues. CDR3 DNA: TGCGCCAGCAGCCAAGATGGGACAGGGATTTACAATGAGCAGTTCTTC. As protein: CASSQDGTGIYNEQFF.

J is TRBJ2-1 and V is TRBV7-2; 14 bases line up with TRBD2. The CDR3 contains 18 residues. V lost 5 bases and J lost 9; bases outside the gene matches: 15. Germline-derived CDR1 and CDR2 are SGHTA and FQGNSA. The CDR3 bases are TGTGCCAGCAGCCTTAGATTTCCCGGGACTAGCGGGAGCGGTGAGCAGTTCTTC. It translates to CASSLRFPGTSGSGEQFF.

The rearrangement uses TRBV11-2 and TRBJ1-4; TRBD1 agrees at 8 bases. Trimming removed 0 bases from V and 4 bases from J; junction bases left unmatched: 1. Germline-derived CDR1 and CDR2 are SGHAT and FQNNGV. This CDR3 is built from 15 residues. CDR3 nucleotide sequence: TGTGCCAGCAGCTTAGACGACAGGGGTAATGAAAAACTGTTTTTT. Translated: CASSLDDRGNEKLFF.

The chain carries TRBV27 and TRBJ1-2; no clear D. The V gene's germline CDR1 is MNHEY and CDR2 SMNVEV (reference sequence). V was cut by 1 base and J by 8 bases, with 11 bases left in between. This CDR3 is 13 amino acids long. The CDR3 sequence is CASSLYPTGGYTF. The CDR3 DNA reads as TGTGCCAGCAGTTTATACCCGACGGGGGGCTACACCTTC.

The chain joins TRBV7-6 to TRBJ2-1; TRBD2 matches 7 bases. The CDR3 has 16 amino acids. CDR1 and CDR2 from the germline V gene are SGHVS and FNYEAQ. Trimming took 5 bases from V and 0 from J; bases not matched to a gene: 7. The CDR3 DNA reads as TGTGCCAGCAGCCAAGAGGCTAGCGGCTCCTACAATGAGCAGTTCTTC. Amino acids: CASSQEASGSYNEQFF.

This sequence joins TRBV2 and TRBJ1-5, with D tentatively TRBD1 (6 bases). The CDR3 covers 15 residues. Germline-derived CDR1 and CDR2 are SNHLY and FYNNEI. V lost 7 bases, J lost 3 bases, and 16 bases lay in between. The DNA of the CDR3 is TGTGCCAGCACCGAACAGGGTTTGGACAATCAGCCCCAGCATTTT. Its translation is CASTEQGLDNQPQHF.

This chain joins TRBV30 and TRBJ2-1; D possibly corresponds to TRBD2 (6 bases). The CDR3 covers 16 residues. V was clipped by 0 bases and J by 1 base, with 13 bases between them. The V gene's germline CDR1 is GTSNPN and CDR2 SVGIG (reference sequence). CDR3 sequence: CAWSVATSPSYNEQFF. The CDR3 coding sequence is TGTGCCTGGAGTGTCGCTACTAGCCCTTCCTACAATGAGCAGTTCTTC. The entire variable domain, with the rest obtained from reference TRBV30 and TRBJ2-1, is as follows: SQTIHQWPATLVQPVGSPLSLECTVEGTSNPNLYWYRQAAGRGLQLLFYSVGIGQISSEVPQNLSASRPQDRQFILSSKKLLLSDSGFYLCAWSVATSPSYNEQFFGPGTRLTVL.

The gene calls are TRBV9 and TRBJ2-3, with 8 positions matching TRBD2. V gave up 0 bases and J gave up 6 bases; unmatched junction bases: 6. This CDR3 contains 15 residues. Germline V lookup: CDR1 SGDLS, CDR2 YYNGEE. The CDR3 DNA sequence: TGTGCCAGCAGCGTAGCGGGGGGGACCCAGGATACGCAGTATTTT. It encodes CASSVAGGTQDTQYF. Looking up the rest from reference TRBV9 and TRBJ2-3 gives the full variable domain: DSGVTQTPKHLITATGQRVTLRCSPRSGDLSVYWYQQSLDQGLQFLIQYYNGEERAKGNILERFSAQQFPDLHSELNLSSLELGDSALYFCASSVAGGTQDTQYFGPGTRLTVL.

The V call is TRBV5-1, the J call TRBJ2-7, with D tentatively TRBD2 (6 bases). Germline values: CDR1 SGHRS, CDR2 YFSETQ. With 0 bases removed from V and 6 bases from J, the gap between germline ends came to 10 bases. The length of the CDR3 is 13 residues. CDR3 region: CASSLGRGSEQYF. CDR3 bases: TGCGCCAGCAGCTTGGGACGGGGGAGCGAGCAGTACTTC.

This clone appeared a single time. The chain links TRBV19 to TRBJ1-5; a weak D match, TRBD1 (6 bases). The germline V and J ends were trimmed by 7 bases and 7 bases, with 20 bases remaining between them. From germline, CDR1 is LNHDA and CDR2 SQIVND (reference sequence). The CDR3 runs 15 residues. CDR3 bases: TGTGCCAGTACCCAGCAGACAGGCCACCGGCAGCCCCAGCATTTT. Its translation: CASTQQTGHRQPQHF.

Regarding this clone: Relative to the germline gene, one junction end is altered; a read error may explain this. Other nucleotide sequences from this sample produce the same CDR3. V usage is TRBV18 and J usage is TRBJ2-3; D is possibly TRBD1 (6 bases). Germline V CDR1 and CDR2: KGHSH, LQKENI. CDR3 length equals 16 residues. The CDR3 DNA follows: TGTGCCAGCTCGCCACGGGAACAGGGCCGCACAGATACGCAGTATTTT. This codes for CASSPREQGRTDTQYF.

The V gene is TRBV19, the J gene TRBJ1-2, with 8 bases aligning to TRBD1. The germline gives CDR1 LNHDA, CDR2 SQIVND (reference sequence). This CDR3 contains 15 residues. J was trimmed by 7 bases and V by 6 bases; bases with no gene match: 13. The DNA for the CDR3 is TGTGCCAGTAGAACGGGACAGGCACCTCGAGGTGGCTACACCTTC. This encodes CASRTGQAPRGGYTF.

This rearrangement joins TRBV2 to TRBJ1-2; TRBD1 aligns across 9 bases. V lost 7 bases and J lost 4; bases outside the gene matches: 4. The CDR3 extends over 13 amino acids. Germline values: CDR1 SNHLY, CDR2 FYNNEI. This CDR3 is CASTTGQGYGYTF. The CDR3 DNA sequence: TGTGCCAGCACTACGGGACAGGGCTATGGCTACACCTTC.

The gene calls are TRBV2 and TRBJ2-2; TRBD2 is a possible D gene (5 bases). The V gene lost 5 bases and the J gene lost 6 bases, with 13 bases spanning the gap. The CDR3 loop spans 14 amino acids. From germline, CDR1 is SNHLY and CDR2 FYNNEI. CDR3 bases: TGTGCCAGCAGTTTGAGCGGAGGAGCCGGGGAGCTGTTTTTT. Protein product: CASSLSGGAGELFF.

V and J are TRBV4-1 and TRBJ2-2, with TRBD1 matching over 7 bases. The J segment lost 3 bases and the V segment lost 4 bases, leaving 5 bases of the junction unmatched. The CDR3 spans 15 residues. CDR1 is MGHRA, CDR2 YSYEKL, per germline. This CDR3 reads CASSRVDRDTGELFF. The CDR3 DNA reads as TGCGCCAGCAGCCGTGTCGACAGGGACACCGGGGAGCTGTTTTTT.

The gene calls are TRBV27 and TRBJ1-5, with 7 bases fitting TRBD1. The CDR3 is made up of 12 amino acids. Germline-derived CDR1 and CDR2 are MNHEY and SMNVEV (reference sequence). V lost 8 bases and J lost 6; bases outside the gene matches: 4. The chain's CDR3 is CASSQGGQPQHF. CDR3 nucleotides: TGTGCCAGCTCCCAGGGGGGTCAGCCCCAGCATTTT.

The V call is TRBV7-9, the J call TRBJ1-2, with D maybe TRBD1 (6 bases). CDR1 and CDR2 from the germline V gene are SEHNR and FQNEAQ (reference sequence). V was clipped by 3 bases and J by 5 bases, with 19 bases between them. This CDR3 comprises 16 residues. In DNA, the CDR3 is TGTGCCAGCAGCTTCGGGACATCGGATAGCGCATATGGCTACACCTTC. Its protein product is CASSFGTSDSAYGYTF.

This chain uses TRBV15 with TRBJ2-5; 7 bases line up with TRBD1. V trimming: 2 bases; J trimming: 1 base; junction bases outside the gene matches: 4. Germline CDR1 is LNHNV and CDR2 is YYDKDF (reference sequence). The CDR3 is 15 residues long. This chain's CDR3 is CATSRIPGGQETQYF. The DNA for the CDR3 is TGTGCCACCAGCAGAATCCCAGGGGGCCAAGAGACCCAGTACTTC.

The V call is TRBV20-1, the J call TRBJ2-7; D call uncertain. V shed 3 bases and J shed 2 bases, with 5 bases lying between them. Germline CDR1 DFQATT, CDR2 SNEGSKA (reference sequence). The CDR3 runs to 11 residues. CDR3 DNA sequence: TGCAGTGCTAGCACTACCTACGAGCAGTACTTC. It translates to CSASTTYEQYF.

The V and J genes are TRBV7-9 and TRBJ2-5; 7 bases line up with TRBD1. Unmatched junction bases numbered 3, after V lost 0 bases and J lost 2 bases. The germline V gene has CDR1 SEHNR and CDR2 FQNEAQ (reference sequence). The CDR3 contains 15 residues. CDR3 sequence (DNA): TGTGCCAGCAGCTTAGCTGACAGGGCGCAAGAGACCCAGTACTTC. Protein sequence: CASSLADRAQETQYF.

J is TRBJ1-2 and V is TRBV7-2; a possible D gene is TRBD1 (6 bases). The CDR3 length is 13 residues. The V gene lost 7 bases and the J gene lost 7 bases, with 16 bases spanning the gap. Looked up from germline, CDR1 is SGHTA and CDR2 is FQGNSA. DNA of the CDR3: TGTGCCAGCATGGGGCAGGGGCGCGTTGGCTACACCTTC. It is translated as CASMGQGRVGYTF.

A few counts support this clone. The chain recombines TRBV27 with TRBJ2-2; possibly TRBD2 for D (6 bases). The CDR3 is 14 residues long. V was shortened by 3 bases and J by 3 bases, with 8 bases between the two germline ends. Looked up from germline, CDR1 is MNHEY and CDR2 is SMNVEV (reference sequence). DNA for the CDR3: TGTGCCAGCAGTTTGGGGACTCACACCGGGGAGCTGTTTTTT. As protein: CASSLGTHTGELFF.

This rearrangement joins TRBV6-5 to TRBJ1-1, with no clear D. Germline values: CDR1 MNHEY, CDR2 SVGAGI. V lost 2 bases and J 0 bases, leaving 10 bases between the germline ends. CDR3 length equals 15 residues. CDR3 bases: TGTGCCAGCAGTTACATTCGGTCTTTGAACACTGAAGCTTTCTTT. Amino acids: CASSYIRSLNTEAFF.